This T cell receptor beta chain comes out of a study of T cells in tumors after PD-1 blockade. Overall study context: Each patient got pembrolizumab 200 mg every 3 weeks or cemiplimab 350 mg every 2 weeks. A subset received ongoing vismodegib 150 mg daily alongside anti-PD-1 therapy.

The CDR3 is 14 amino acids. Germline V gene data show CDR1 as SGHDT and CDR2 as YYEEEE. Of note for this clone: One junction end does not reproduce the germline sequence, and a read error may be involved.

This table comes from immunoSEQ multiplex PCR, and its TCRdb copy is limited to in-frame clones, with some not included. The sample lists 50,000 to 75,000 clones; 74% were seen once. J is TRBJ2-3 and V is TRBV5-6; D is undetermined. This sample comprised PBMCs, obtained after anti-PD-1 treatment. The clonotype comes from a human donor with basal cell carcinoma. Here the CDR3 DNA reads TGTGCCAGCAGCTACGGACGCCTAACAGATGCGCAGTATTTT. It specifies CASSYGRLTDAQYF.